The 19 T cell receptor beta chains below all came from one sample that was sequenced in a study of post-analysis software for immune sequencing data. Points from the study as a whole: Higher frequency in patients than in controls was seen for roughly five TRBV segments, with TRBV5-6, TRBV5-1 and TRBV20-1 among them.

Their antigen targets remain unknown. Libraries were made from TCR beta cDNA, and they carried unique molecular identifiers. TCRdb analysed the PCR reads with MiXCR anew, one entry per CDR3 protein. The table includes about 820,000 distinct CDR3 sequences, approximately 57% detected once. Sequenced sample: blood. The receptor set was obtained from a girl between 10 and 17 years old with multiple sclerosis.

The gene calls are TRBV20-1 and TRBJ1-2; D is uncertain. This CDR3 comprises 14 residues. CDR1 DFQATT and CDR2 SNEGSKA come from the germline V gene (reference sequence). Between the trimmed V and J ends, which lost 2 bases and 2 bases, there was a span of 12 bases. CDR3 coding DNA: TGCAGTGCTAGAACTAGGGAGCAAAACTATGGCTACACCTTC. Protein: CSARTREQNYGYTF.

The gene calls are TRBV7-9 and TRBJ2-3; D remains ambiguous. V dropped 2 bases and J dropped 7 bases, with 7 bases sitting between them. The CDR3 totals 12 residues. CDR1 is SEHNR, CDR2 FQNEAQ, per germline (reference sequence). The CDR3 coding sequence is TGTGCCAGCAGCTTATCTTGGAATACGCAGTATTTT. Protein: CASSLSWNTQYF.

This rearrangement joins TRBV2 to TRBJ2-6; D is unclear. The CDR3 runs 20 residues. V lost 6 bases, J lost 0 bases, and 24 bases lay in between. The V gene's germline CDR1 is SNHLY and CDR2 FYNNEI. As DNA, the CDR3 is TGTGCCAGCAGCCCCCATATCATTCGGCAGAAGGGCTCTGGGGCCAACGTCCTGACTTTC. It codes for CASSPHIIRQKGSGANVLTF.

This clonotype was recorded a few times. The chain links TRBV6-6 to TRBJ2-5, with D possibly being TRBD1 (5 bases). Trimming removed 5 bases at V and 1 base at J, with 11 bases between. Germline CDR1 is MNHNY and CDR2 is SVGAGI (reference sequence). The CDR3 totals 14 residues. CDR3 region: CASSRTGTQETQYF. CDR3 DNA: TGTGCCAGCAGTCGTACAGGTACCCAAGAGACCCAGTACTTC.

This rearrangement joins TRBV27 to TRBJ1-1, with D possibly being TRBD1 (6 bases). Deletions cut 0 bases from V and 5 bases from J, with 16 bases between. This CDR3 has 16 amino acids. Germline V gives CDR1 MNHEY, CDR2 SMNVEV (reference sequence). The CDR3 nucleotides are TGTGCCAGCAGTTTATCCCCAGGGGCTTCGATGACTGAAGCTTTCTTT. Its translation: CASSLSPGASMTEAFF.

The V and J genes are TRBV25-1 and TRBJ2-7; 10 positions agree with TRBD1. The CDR3 has 14 residues. The germline V gene has CDR1 MGHDK and CDR2 SYGVNS. V lost 6 bases, J lost 2 bases, and 4 bases stayed unmatched. CDR3 amino acids: CASRKTGGTYEQYF. CDR3 coding DNA: TGTGCCAGCAGAAAGACAGGGGGCACCTACGAGCAGTACTTC.

V and J are TRBV3-1 and TRBJ1-2; 7 nucleotides agree with TRBD1. Germline CDR1 is LGHDT and CDR2 is YNNKEL (reference sequence). V lost 1 base and J lost 7; bases outside the gene matches: 3. This CDR3 comprises 13 residues. The CDR3 sequence is CASSQVDRAGYTF. As DNA, the CDR3 is TGTGCCAGCAGCCAAGTTGACAGGGCTGGCTACACCTTC.

The chain has TRBV6-1 and TRBJ2-5; TRBD1 agrees at 8 bases. The trim removed 6 bases at V and 0 bases at J, leaving 18 bases unmatched. This CDR3 has 19 amino acids. The germline CDR1 and CDR2 sequences are MNHNS and SASEGT. CDR3 bases: TGTGCCAGCAGCCCGGGGTCCGCCCGGGACAGGACGTACCAAGAGACCCAGTACTTC. Residues: CASSPGSARDRTYQETQYF.

The chain is built from TRBV9 and TRBJ2-1, with TRBD2 as a possible D gene (5 bases). CDR3 size: 14 residues. In germline, CDR1 is SGDLS, CDR2 YYNGEE. V was pared by 4 bases and J by 6 bases, with 14 bases between. DNA for the CDR3: TGTGCCAGCAGCACTGGACTGGAACTCAATGAGCAGTTCTTC. This sequence encodes CASSTGLELNEQFF.

This clonotype came up a few times. This rearrangement joins TRBV10-3 to TRBJ2-5; the match to TRBD2 covers 9 bases. The end of the DNA is better explained by TRBJ2-7, so the J call may be wrong. Germline V gives CDR1 ENHRY, CDR2 SYGVKD. The CDR3 has 15 residues. The CDR3 is CAISESGSGRNEQYF. CDR3 DNA sequence: TGTGCCATCAGTGAGTCTGGCAGCGGGAGGAACGAGCAGTACTTC.

This chain joins TRBV5-1 and TRBJ2-3; D is undetermined. Germline V gene lookup returns CDR1 SGHRS and CDR2 YFSETQ. V gave up 0 bases and J gave up 4 bases, with 9 bases separating them. CDR3 length equals 14 residues. The CDR3 nucleotides are TGCGCCAGCAGCTTGGTGGGGAAGGCAGATACGCAGTATTTT. It is translated as CASSLVGKADTQYF. Drawing the rest from reference TRBV5-1 and TRBJ2-3, the complete variable domain is KAGVTQTPRYLIKTRGQQVTLSCSPISGHRSVSWYQQTPGQGLQFLFEYFSETQRNKGNFPGRFSGRQFSNSRSEMNVSTLELGDSALYLCASSLVGKADTQYFGPGTRLTVL.

The chain links TRBV7-3 to TRBJ2-3; D is possibly TRBD1 or TRBD2 (6 bases each). This CDR3 contains 16 residues. V gave up 5 bases and J gave up 3 bases, with 18 bases separating them. The germline V gene encodes CDR1 SGHTA and CDR2 FQGTGA. The CDR3 sequence: CASSPAWGARTDTQYF. The CDR3 coding sequence is TGTGCCAGCAGCCCCGCTTGGGGGGCGAGGACAGATACGCAGTATTTT.

This clonotype came up a few times. The genes are TRBV7-2 and TRBJ2-2; possible D gene TRBD2, 6 bases. The V gene's germline CDR1 is SGHTA and CDR2 FQGNSA. The CDR3 is 17 amino acids. Trimming took off 1 base at V and 6 bases at J, with 18 bases between the two ends. As DNA, the CDR3 is TGTGCCAGCAGCTTAGGAGGAGGGAGTCGAAGGGCCGGGGAGCTGTTTTTT. This translates into CASSLGGGSRRAGELFF.

The chain recombines TRBV15 with TRBJ1-1; 9 nucleotides agree with TRBD1. V lost 8 bases, J lost 0 bases, and 10 bases stayed unmatched. CDR3 length equals 16 residues. CDR1 LNHNV and CDR2 YYDKDF come from the germline V gene (reference sequence). CDR3 amino acids: CATSRDRERLNTEAFF. DNA for the CDR3: TGTGCCACCTCCCGGGACAGGGAGAGGTTGAACACTGAAGCTTTCTTT.

This clonotype was detected a few times. The J gene is TRBJ2-3, the V gene TRBV10-3; no clear D gene. The CDR3 spans 12 residues. Per the germline V gene, CDR1 is ENHRY and CDR2 is SYGVKD. Trimming pared 0 bases from V and 6 bases from J, leaving 4 bases between. The CDR3 region has the DNA TGTGCCATCAGTGAGTCAGGCGATACGCAGTATTTT. This translates into CAISESGDTQYF.

V gene TRBV3-1 combines with J gene TRBJ2-5; 7 positions agree with TRBD2. After removal of 2 bases from V and 0 bases from J, the junction contained 3 bases not matched to a gene. The CDR3 length is 15 residues. Germline-derived CDR1 and CDR2 are LGHDT and YNNKEL (reference sequence). CDR3 region: CASSQRLADQETQYF. In DNA form, the CDR3 reads TGTGCCAGCAGCCAAAGGCTAGCGGACCAAGAGACCCAGTACTTC.

The chain couples TRBV19 to TRBJ1-5; D remains unclear. The CDR3 runs to 16 residues. The V end was cut by 1 base, the J end by 0 bases, with 10 bases between. The germline V gene has CDR1 LNHDA and CDR2 SQIVND (reference sequence). The CDR3 DNA follows: TGTGCCAGTAGTATAGTAGGAGACCATAGCAATCAGCCCCAGCATTTT. Its protein is CASSIVGDHSNQPQHF.

V gene TRBV12-3 or TRBV12-4 combines with J gene TRBJ2-3; TRBD2 aligns across 10 bases. CDR3 length: 16 amino acids. Losses at the gene ends were 6 bases for V and 1 base for J; bases not matched to a gene: 7. The DNA of the CDR3 is TGTGCCAGCAGCCCCCTAGCGGGGGAGGGCACAGATACGCAGTATTTT. Translation: CASSPLAGEGTDTQYF.

J is TRBJ2-3 and V is TRBV10-2; tentative D call: TRBD2 (5 bases). The CDR3 extends over 12 amino acids. Looked up from germline, CDR1 is WSHSY and CDR2 is SAAADI. The V and J ends lost 6 bases and 6 bases respectively, with 10 bases between them. The CDR3 coding sequence is TGCGCCAGCAGAGGGAGAGCGGATACGCAGTATTTT. Translating gives CASRGRADTQYF.